One sample yielded the 5 T cell receptor beta chains listed below, sequenced in a study of CD8+ T cells in alopecia areata. As the sequencing template, cDNA was produced by extracting RNA and reverse transcribing it. The table came from immunoSEQ multiplex PCR; TCRdb's copy has only in-frame clones and leaves some out. The table includes 90,000 to 120,000 clones, around 83% detected once. The sample's treatment: oral pan-JAK inhibitor, 5-10 mg twice daily. Here the sequenced sample was CD8+ T cells sorted from blood, taken at week 24, from a patient treated with tofacitinib. All receptors derive from a human donor with alopecia areata.

The chain recombines TRBV15 with TRBJ1-3; D gene ambiguous. CDR3 length: 15 residues. Looked up from germline, CDR1 is LNHNV and CDR2 is YYDKDF (reference sequence). Trimming pared 0 bases from V and 1 base from J, leaving 7 bases between. The CDR3 nucleotides are TGTGCCACCAGCAGAGATCGGGGTTCTGGAAACACCATATATTTT. Protein: CATSRDRGSGNTIYF.

On this clone: This specimen includes other DNA sequences encoding the same CDR3. The chain uses TRBV11-2 and TRBJ2-5; 10 positions match TRBD2. The CDR3 is made up of 15 amino acids. The germline V gene has CDR1 SGHAT and CDR2 FQNNGV. J gave up 2 bases and V 4 bases, and 4 bases lay outside the gene matches. CDR3 sequence: CASSSGLADQETQYF. CDR3 bases: TGTGCCAGCAGCTCCGGACTAGCGGATCAAGAGACCCAGTACTTC.

This chain links TRBV4-1 with TRBJ1-3, with D unresolved. Per germline, CDR1 MGHRA and CDR2 YSYEKL. This CDR3 has 14 amino acids. V lost 1 base and J 6 bases, leaving 10 bases between the germline ends. As DNA, the CDR3 is TGCGCCAGCAGCCAAGTAACGCCGTCAAACACCATATATTTT. Its protein is CASSQVTPSNTIYF.

Concerning this clone itself: The identical CDR3 is also encoded by other nucleotide sequences in the sample. The chain recombines TRBV30 with TRBJ1-1; D ambiguous. CDR1 GTSNPN and CDR2 SVGIG come from the germline V gene (reference sequence). V lost 2 bases and J lost 2, with 3 bases in between. CDR3 size: 11 residues. CDR3 DNA sequence: TGTGCCTGGAGTTTAAACACTGAAGCTTTCTTT. This codes for CAWSLNTEAFF.

The rearrangement links TRBV7-9 to TRBJ1-6; D ambiguous. Germline CDR1 and CDR2: SEHNR and FQNEAQ (reference sequence). The CDR3 loop spans 14 amino acids. Between the trimmed V and J ends, which lost 4 bases and 9 bases, there was a span of 13 bases. The CDR3 DNA reads as TGTGCCAGCAGCTCCGGGAGCTCCGGTTCACCCCTCCACTTT. Translating it yields CASSSGSSGSPLHF.